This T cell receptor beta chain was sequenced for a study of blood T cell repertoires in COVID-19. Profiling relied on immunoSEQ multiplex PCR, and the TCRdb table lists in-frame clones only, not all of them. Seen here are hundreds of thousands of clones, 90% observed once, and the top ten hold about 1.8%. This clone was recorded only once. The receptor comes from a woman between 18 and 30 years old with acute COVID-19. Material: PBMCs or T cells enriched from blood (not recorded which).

CDR3 in amino acids: CASSDQRGRGYEQYF. CDR3 bases: TGTGCCAGCAGCGACCAGCGGGGACGGGGCTACGAGCAGTACTTC. The genes are TRBV7-6 and TRBJ2-7; 7 bases line up with TRBD2. This CDR3 has 15 amino acids. CDR1 is SGHVS, CDR2 FNYEAQ, per germline. V lost 5 bases and J lost 3; bases outside the gene matches: 10.